A selection of T cell receptor beta chains follows, all from one sample in a study of cytomegalovirus exposure and HLA in healthy donors. Sequenced by immunoSEQ multiplex PCR; TCRdb stores in-frame clones only, minus some. The repertoire holds about 130,000 clones, with 88% as singletons. What was sequenced was PBMCs. These receptors were obtained from a man under 40 in good health and CMV-seronegative. Each CDR3 is given with its conserved first and last residue. D genes are given only for firm matches.

TRBV7-9,TRBD1,TRBJ2-2,CASSSGTGDTGELFF
TRBV11-2,NA,TRBJ2-1,CASTSRGSGHNEQFF
TRBV28,NA,TRBJ1-6,CASRQTVYNSPLHF
TRBV9,NA,TRBJ2-3,CASSVGLIGSGTDTQYF
TRBV4-2,NA,TRBJ2-6,CASSQGQDPANVLTF
TRBV5-1,NA,TRBJ2-7,CASSPQDSSYEQYF
TRBV2,TRBD2,TRBJ2-1,CASSFEAGGGYEQFF
TRBV9,TRBD2,TRBJ2-1,CASSVGNGGSYNEQFF
TRBV5-4,TRBD2,TRBJ2-7,CASSPPGGLSYEQYF
TRBV4-3,TRBD2,TRBJ2-7,CASSFSTSAEQYF
TRBV9,NA,TRBJ2-3,CASSSRGNTDTQYF
TRBV5-1,NA,TRBJ2-1,CASMDYTLGYEQFF
TRBV4-1,TRBD2,TRBJ2-1,CASSPLRLAGANEQFF
TRBV7-2,NA,TRBJ1-2,CASRSTGMGYTF
TRBV7-9,NA,TRBJ1-1,CASSLLTGTEAFF
TRBV7-2,TRBD2,TRBJ2-3,CASSLALAGALHVDF
TRBV2,NA,TRBJ1-5,CASSETEPYRSRYQPQHF
TRBV7-2,TRBD2,TRBJ2-7,CASTPTSGRGNEQYF
TRBV11-2,TRBD2,TRBJ2-2,CASSALLADTGELFF
TRBV25-1,NA,TRBJ2-7,CASSAIGEGYSYEQYF
TRBV7-3,TRBD2,TRBJ2-3,CASSFYPRDPSGKADTQYF
TRBV15,NA,TRBJ1-2,CATTGERGPYGYTF
TRBV5-5,TRBD2,TRBJ2-7,CASSLGLAGLYEQYF
TRBV5-6,TRBD2,TRBJ2-3,CASSVSGRSTDTQYF
TRBV2,TRBD2,TRBJ2-7,CASSETTSGRIEQYF
TRBV6-5,TRBD2,TRBJ2-7,CASSPTVASGQYF
TRBV11-2,NA,TRBJ2-2,CASSLGLNTGELFF
TRBV9,NA,TRBJ2-7,CASSAGTRNYEQYF
TRBV5-4,NA,TRBJ2-5,CASSYTGLVKSETQYF
TRBV27,TRBD1,TRBJ1-1,CASSWTGETEAFF
TRBV9,NA,TRBJ2-2,CASSVDSRTGELFF
TRBV14,NA,TRBJ1-4,CASTRGEGYEKLFF
TRBV4-1,NA,TRBJ2-7,CASSQIASANYEQYF
TRBV6-6,TRBD1,TRBJ1-4,CASSPATGLHNEKLFF
TRBV5-6,TRBD1,TRBJ2-1,CASSLFQGVNEQFF
TRBV2,NA,TRBJ1-5,CASSVAGSNQPQHF